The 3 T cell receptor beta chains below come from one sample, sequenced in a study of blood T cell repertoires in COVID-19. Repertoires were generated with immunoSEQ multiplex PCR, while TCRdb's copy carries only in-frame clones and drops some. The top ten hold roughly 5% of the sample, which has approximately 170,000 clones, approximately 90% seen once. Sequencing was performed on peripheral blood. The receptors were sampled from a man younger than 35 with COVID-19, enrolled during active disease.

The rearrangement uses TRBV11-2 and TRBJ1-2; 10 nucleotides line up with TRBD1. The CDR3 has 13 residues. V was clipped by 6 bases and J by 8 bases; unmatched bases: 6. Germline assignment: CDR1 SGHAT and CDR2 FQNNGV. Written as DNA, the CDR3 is TGTGCCAGCAGAGCGACAGGGGGCGAAGGCTACACCTTC. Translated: CASRATGGEGYTF.

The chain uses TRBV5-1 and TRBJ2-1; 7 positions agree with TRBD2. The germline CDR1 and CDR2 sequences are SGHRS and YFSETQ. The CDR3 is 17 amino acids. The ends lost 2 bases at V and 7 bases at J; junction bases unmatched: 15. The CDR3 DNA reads TGCGCCAGCAGCTTAGAACCCCGGTCCGGGGAGGGGAATGAGCAGTTCTTC. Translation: CASSLEPRSGEGNEQFF.

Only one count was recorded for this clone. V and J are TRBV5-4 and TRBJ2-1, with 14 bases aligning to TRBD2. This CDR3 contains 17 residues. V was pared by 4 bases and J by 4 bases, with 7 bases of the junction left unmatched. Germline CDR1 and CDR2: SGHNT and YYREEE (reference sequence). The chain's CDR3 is CASSGGGLAGGYNEQFF. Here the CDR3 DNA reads TGTGCCAGCAGCGGGGGAGGACTAGCGGGAGGATACAATGAGCAGTTCTTC.